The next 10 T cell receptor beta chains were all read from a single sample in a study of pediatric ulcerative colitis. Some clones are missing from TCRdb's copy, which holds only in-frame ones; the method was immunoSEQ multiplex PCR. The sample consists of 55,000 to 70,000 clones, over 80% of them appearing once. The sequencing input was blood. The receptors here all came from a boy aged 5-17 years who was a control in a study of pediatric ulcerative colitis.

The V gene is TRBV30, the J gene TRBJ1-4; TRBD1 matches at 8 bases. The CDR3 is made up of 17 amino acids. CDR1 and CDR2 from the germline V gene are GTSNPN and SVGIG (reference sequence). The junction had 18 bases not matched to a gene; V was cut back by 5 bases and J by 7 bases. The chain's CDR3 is CAWGNGGQDGFFEKLFF. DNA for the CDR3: TGTGCCTGGGGGAATGGGGGACAGGATGGATTTTTTGAAAAACTGTTTTTT.

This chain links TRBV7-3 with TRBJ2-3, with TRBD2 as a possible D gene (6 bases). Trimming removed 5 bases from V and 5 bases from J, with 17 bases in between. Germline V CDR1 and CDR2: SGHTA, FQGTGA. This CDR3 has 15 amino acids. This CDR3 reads CASSPLGPEGDTQYF. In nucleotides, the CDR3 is TGTGCCAGCAGCCCCCTTGGGCCGGAGGGAGATACGCAGTATTTT.

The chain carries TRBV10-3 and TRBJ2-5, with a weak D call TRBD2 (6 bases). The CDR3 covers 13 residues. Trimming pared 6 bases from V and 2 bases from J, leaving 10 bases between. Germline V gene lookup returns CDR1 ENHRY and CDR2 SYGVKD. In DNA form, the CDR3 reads TGTGCCATCAGCGGGACTGAACAAGAGACCCAGTACTTC. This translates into CAISGTEQETQYF.

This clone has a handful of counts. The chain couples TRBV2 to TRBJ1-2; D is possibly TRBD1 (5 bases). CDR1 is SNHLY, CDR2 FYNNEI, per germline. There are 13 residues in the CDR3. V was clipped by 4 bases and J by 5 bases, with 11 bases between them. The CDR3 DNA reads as TGTGCCAGCAGTGGTGGAGGGGTTTATGGCTACACCTTC. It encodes CASSGGGVYGYTF.

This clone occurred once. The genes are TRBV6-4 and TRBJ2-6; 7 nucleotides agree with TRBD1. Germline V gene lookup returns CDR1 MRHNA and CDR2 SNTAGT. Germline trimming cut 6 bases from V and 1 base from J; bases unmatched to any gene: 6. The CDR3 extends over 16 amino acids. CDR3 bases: TGTGCCAGCAGCCTAGAGGGGGCTTCTGGGGCCAACGTCCTGACTTTC. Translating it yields CASSLEGASGANVLTF.

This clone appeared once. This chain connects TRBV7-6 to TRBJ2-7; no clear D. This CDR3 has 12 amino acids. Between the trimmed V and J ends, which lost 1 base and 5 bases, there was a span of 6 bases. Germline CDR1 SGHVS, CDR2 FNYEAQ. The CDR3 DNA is TGTGCCAGCAGCTTAGATCTCAACGAGCAGTACTTC. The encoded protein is CASSLDLNEQYF.

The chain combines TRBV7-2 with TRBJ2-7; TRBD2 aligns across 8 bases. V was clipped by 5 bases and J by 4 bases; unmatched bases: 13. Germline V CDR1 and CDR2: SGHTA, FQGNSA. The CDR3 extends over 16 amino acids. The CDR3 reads CASSRGGGIITYEQYF. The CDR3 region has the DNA TGTGCCAGCAGCCGTGGCGGGGGGATTATCACATACGAGCAGTACTTC.

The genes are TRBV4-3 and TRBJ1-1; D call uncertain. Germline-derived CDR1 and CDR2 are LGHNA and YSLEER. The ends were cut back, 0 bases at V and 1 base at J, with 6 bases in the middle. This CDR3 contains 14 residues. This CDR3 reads CASSQDVGNTEAFF. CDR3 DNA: TGCGCCAGCAGCCAAGACGTCGGGAACACTGAAGCTTTCTTT.

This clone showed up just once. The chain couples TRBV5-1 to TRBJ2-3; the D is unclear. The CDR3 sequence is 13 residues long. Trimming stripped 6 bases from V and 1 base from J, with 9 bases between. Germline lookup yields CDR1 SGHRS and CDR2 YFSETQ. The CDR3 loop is CASTPPGTDTQYF. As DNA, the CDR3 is TGCGCCAGCACCCCCCCCGGCACAGATACGCAGTATTTT.

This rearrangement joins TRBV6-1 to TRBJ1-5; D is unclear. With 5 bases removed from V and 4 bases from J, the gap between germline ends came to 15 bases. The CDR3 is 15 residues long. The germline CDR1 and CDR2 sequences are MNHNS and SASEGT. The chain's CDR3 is CASSPRASPNQPQHF. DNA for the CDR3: TGTGCCAGCAGTCCCCGGGCCAGTCCAAATCAGCCCCAGCATTTT.